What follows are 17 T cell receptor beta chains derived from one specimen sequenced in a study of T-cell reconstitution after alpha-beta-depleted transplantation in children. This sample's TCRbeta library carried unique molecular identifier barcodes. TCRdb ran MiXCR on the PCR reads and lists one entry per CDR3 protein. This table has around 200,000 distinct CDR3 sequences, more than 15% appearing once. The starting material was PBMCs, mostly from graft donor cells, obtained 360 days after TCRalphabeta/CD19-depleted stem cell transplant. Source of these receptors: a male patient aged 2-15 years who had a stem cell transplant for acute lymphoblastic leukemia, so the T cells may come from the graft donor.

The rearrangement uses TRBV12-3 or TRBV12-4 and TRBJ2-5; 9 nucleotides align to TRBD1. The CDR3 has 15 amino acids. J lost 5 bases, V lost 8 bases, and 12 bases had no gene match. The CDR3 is CASGHKQGAGETQYF. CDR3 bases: TGTGCCAGCGGACATAAACAGGGGGCCGGGGAGACCCAGTACTTC.

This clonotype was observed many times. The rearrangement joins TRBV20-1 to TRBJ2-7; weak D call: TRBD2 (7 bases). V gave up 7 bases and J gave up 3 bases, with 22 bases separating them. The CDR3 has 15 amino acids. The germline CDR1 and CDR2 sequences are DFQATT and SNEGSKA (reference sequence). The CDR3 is CSVIVPGGGNYEQYF. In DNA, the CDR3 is TGCAGTGTTATAGTACCGGGGGGCGGAAACTACGAGCAGTACTTC.

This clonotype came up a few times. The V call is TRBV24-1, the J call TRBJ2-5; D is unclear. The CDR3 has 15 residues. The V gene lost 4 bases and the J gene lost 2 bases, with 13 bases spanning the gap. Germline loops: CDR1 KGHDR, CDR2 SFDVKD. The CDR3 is CATSDNQAVQETQYF. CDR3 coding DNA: TGTGCCACCAGTGACAACCAAGCAGTTCAAGAGACCCAGTACTTC.

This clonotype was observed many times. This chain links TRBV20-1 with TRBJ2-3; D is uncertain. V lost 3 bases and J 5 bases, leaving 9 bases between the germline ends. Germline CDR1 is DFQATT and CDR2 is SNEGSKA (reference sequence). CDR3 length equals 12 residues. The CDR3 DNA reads TGCAGTGCTAGTGTAGTGGGAGATACGCAGTATTTT. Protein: CSASVVGDTQYF.

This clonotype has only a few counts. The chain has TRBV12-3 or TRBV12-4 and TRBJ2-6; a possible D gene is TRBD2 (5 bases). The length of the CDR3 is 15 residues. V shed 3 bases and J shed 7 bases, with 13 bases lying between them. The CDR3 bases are TGTGCCAGCAGTTTCGGGGTTTCTTTAGCCAACGTCCTGACTTTC. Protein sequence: CASSFGVSLANVLTF.

In DNA form, the CDR3 reads TGCAGTGCTAGTCCCAGCCCTCTCAATCAGCCCCAGCATTTT. Translation: CSASPSPLNQPQHF. V and J are TRBV20-1 and TRBJ1-5; the D is unclear. V lost 3 bases and J lost 3, with 12 bases in between. This CDR3 comprises 14 residues. Germline CDR1 and CDR2: DFQATT and SNEGSKA (reference sequence).

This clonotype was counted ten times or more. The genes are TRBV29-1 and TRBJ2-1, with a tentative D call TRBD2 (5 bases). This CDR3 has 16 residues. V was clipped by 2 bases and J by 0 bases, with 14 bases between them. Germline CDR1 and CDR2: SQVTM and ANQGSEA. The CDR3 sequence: CSVELRLADSYNEQFF. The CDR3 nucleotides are TGCAGCGTTGAATTGCGGCTAGCAGACTCCTACAATGAGCAGTTCTTC.

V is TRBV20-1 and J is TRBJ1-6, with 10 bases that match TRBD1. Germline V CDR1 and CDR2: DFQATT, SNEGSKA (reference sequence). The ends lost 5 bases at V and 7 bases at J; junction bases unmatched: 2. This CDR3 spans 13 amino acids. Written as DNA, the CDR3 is TGCAGTGCTCGACAGGGGGCGAATTCACCCCTCCACTTT. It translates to CSARQGANSPLHF.

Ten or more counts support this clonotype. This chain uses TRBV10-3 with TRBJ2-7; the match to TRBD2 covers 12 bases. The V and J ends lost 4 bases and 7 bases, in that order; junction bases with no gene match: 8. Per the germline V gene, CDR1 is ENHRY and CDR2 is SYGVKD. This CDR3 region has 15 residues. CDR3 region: CAISALAGGTGEQYF. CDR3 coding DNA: TGTGCCATCAGTGCCCTAGCGGGGGGGACGGGAGAGCAGTACTTC.

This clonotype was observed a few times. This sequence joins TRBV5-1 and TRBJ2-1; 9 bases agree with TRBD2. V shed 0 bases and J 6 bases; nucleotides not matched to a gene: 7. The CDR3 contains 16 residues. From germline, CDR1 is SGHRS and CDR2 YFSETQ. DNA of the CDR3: TGCGCCAGCAGCTTGGCCGGGACTAGCTACCTCAATGAGCAGTTCTTC. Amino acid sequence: CASSLAGTSYLNEQFF.

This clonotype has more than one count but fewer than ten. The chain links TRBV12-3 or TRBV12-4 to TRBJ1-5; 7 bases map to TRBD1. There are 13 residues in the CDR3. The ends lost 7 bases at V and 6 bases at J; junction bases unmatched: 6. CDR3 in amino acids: CASKLTGIQPQHF. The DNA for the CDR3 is TGTGCCAGCAAATTGACAGGGATTCAGCCCCAGCATTTT.

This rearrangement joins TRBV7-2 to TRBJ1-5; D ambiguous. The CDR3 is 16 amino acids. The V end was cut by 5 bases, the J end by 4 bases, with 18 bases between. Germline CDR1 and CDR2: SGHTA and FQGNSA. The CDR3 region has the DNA TGTGCCAGCAGCGCGACCGACACCGTACCAAATCAGCCCCAGCATTTT. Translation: CASSATDTVPNQPQHF.

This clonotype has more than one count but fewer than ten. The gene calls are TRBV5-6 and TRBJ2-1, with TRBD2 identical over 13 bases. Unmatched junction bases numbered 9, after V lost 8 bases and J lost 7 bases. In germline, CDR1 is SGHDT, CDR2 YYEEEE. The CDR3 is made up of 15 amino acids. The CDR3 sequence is CASMIGLAGVNEQFF. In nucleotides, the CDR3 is TGTGCCAGTATGATCGGACTAGCGGGAGTTAATGAGCAGTTCTTC.

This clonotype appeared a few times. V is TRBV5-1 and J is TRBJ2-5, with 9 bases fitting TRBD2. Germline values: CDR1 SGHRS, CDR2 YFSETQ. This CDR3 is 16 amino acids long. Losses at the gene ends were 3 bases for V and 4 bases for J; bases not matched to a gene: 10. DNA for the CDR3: TGCGCCAGCAGCTGGGGACTAGCCGATGTTGGAGAGACCCAGTACTTC. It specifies CASSWGLADVGETQYF.

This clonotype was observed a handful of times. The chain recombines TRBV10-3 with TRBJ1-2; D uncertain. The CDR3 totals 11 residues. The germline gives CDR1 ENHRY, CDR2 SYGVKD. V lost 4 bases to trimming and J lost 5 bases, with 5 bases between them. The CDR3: CAISGSYGYTF. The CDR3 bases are TGTGCCATCAGTGGGTCGTATGGCTACACCTTC.

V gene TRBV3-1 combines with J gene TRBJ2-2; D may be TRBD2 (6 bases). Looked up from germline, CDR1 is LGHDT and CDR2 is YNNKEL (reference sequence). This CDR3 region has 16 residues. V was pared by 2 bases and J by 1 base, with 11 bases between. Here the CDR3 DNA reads TGTGCCAGCAGCCAATGGGCGGGGATGAACACCGGGGAGCTGTTTTTT. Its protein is CASSQWAGMNTGELFF.

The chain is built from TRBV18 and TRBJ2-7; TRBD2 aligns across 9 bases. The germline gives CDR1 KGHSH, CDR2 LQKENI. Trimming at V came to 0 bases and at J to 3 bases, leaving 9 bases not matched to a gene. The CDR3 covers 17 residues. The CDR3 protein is CASSPPSLASGIYEQYF. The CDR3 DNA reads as TGTGCCAGCTCACCACCGAGTCTGGCTAGCGGGATCTACGAGCAGTACTTC.